This T cell receptor beta chain originates from a study of vaccination and CD4 T cells after COVID-19. Stated treatment: roughly nine-day PBMC culture with coronavirus spike peptide pools or control peptides (ViraFEST assay). The CDR3 is made up of 14 amino acids. Per germline, CDR1 LNHDA and CDR2 SQIVND (reference sequence). V dropped 6 bases and J dropped 7 bases, with 16 bases sitting between them. CD4+ T cells that had been cultured provided DNA sequenced with the Oncomine TCR Beta short-read assay. TCRdb processed the PCR reads anew with MiXCR; each CDR3 protein has one entry. The data show 11,000 or so distinct CDR3 sequences, with under 60% seen just once and under 25% held by the top ten. About this clonotype: The antigen is unknown.

The V and J genes are TRBV19 and TRBJ1-5; no clear D gene. The material sequenced was CD4+ T cells from blood, cultured in vitro. This receptor was identified in a human donor who had recovered from COVID-19. The CDR3 DNA is TGTGCCAGTAGACTGGGTCCGGTGGGGCAGCCCCAGCATTTT. This encodes CASRLGPVGQPQHF.